This T cell receptor beta chain appears in the sequencing data of a study of T cell responses to AZD1222 COVID-19 vaccine. Study-wide points: Only six or seven AZD1222 recipients were seropositive at baseline. Dominant CD4 TCR responses targeted spike regions 160-218 and 743-854. Reports say nearly half of spike-specific TCRs go after unmutated variant regions.

This clone has a single count. The antigen is undetermined. Germline CDR1 MGHRA, CDR2 YSYEKL. Between the trimmed V and J ends, which lost 2 bases and 3 bases, there was a span of 4 bases. The CDR3 consists of 12 residues. Assay used: immunoSEQ multiplex PCR; TCRdb lists only in-frame clones, some missing. The sample has 140,000 to 150,000 clones, under 95% seen once. This clonotype originated in an adult in good health. This chain uses TRBV4-1 with TRBJ1-2; D is ambiguous. This specimen was peripheral blood, taken on day 0 of AZD1222 vaccination. The CDR3 nucleotides read TGCGCCAGCAGCCAACCCGACTATGGCTACACCTTC. Amino acids: CASSQPDYGYTF.